This T cell receptor beta chain comes out of a study of CD8 T cells in ankylosing spondylitis. Whole-study results and caveats: Researchers reportedly found disease-linked clones significantly enriched in matched ankylosing spondylitis synovial fluid. There were earlier reports of some motif variants in reactive arthritis synovial fluid and blood. In peripheral blood, disease-linked CD8+ clones occurred at relatively low frequencies. A motif of under ten highly homologous TCR beta variants was seen as apparently characteristic of ankylosing spondylitis blood.

Regarding this clonotype: Its antigen is as yet unknown.

Germline V lookup: CDR1 MNHNS, CDR2 SASEGT. The germline V and J ends were trimmed by 4 bases and 5 bases, with 18 bases remaining between them. This CDR3 comprises 16 residues. Quantitative 5'-RACE with molecular barcodes was used to make the TCR beta libraries. MiXCR was run by TCRdb on the 5' RACE reads, yielding one entry per CDR3 protein. The table includes about 540,000 distinct CDR3 sequences, roughly 13% detected once. V usage is TRBV6-1 and J usage is TRBJ2-1; no clear D. Sequencing was done on a sample of blood, either unsorted or a sorted T cell fraction (not recorded which). The sequence derives from a male donor with ankylosing spondylitis. CDR3 sequence reads: CASSVLGPSVNNEQFF. The CDR3 DNA reads as TGTGCCAGCAGTGTATTAGGACCCTCCGTCAACAATGAGCAGTTCTTC.